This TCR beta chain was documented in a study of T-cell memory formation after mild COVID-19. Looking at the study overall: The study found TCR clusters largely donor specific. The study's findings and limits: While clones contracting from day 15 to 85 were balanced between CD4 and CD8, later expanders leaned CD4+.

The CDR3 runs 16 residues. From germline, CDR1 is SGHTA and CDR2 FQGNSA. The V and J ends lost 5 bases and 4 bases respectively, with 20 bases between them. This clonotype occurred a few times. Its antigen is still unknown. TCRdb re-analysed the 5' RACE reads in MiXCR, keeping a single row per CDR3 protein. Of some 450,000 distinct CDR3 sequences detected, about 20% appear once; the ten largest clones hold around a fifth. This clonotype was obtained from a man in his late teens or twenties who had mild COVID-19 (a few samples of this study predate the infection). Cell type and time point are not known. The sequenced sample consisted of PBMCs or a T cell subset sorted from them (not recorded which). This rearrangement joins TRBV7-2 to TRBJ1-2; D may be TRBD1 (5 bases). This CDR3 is CASSPSATLGGYGYTF. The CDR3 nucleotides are TGTGCCAGCAGCCCCAGTGCCACCCTCGGGGGCTATGGCTACACCTTC.